This T cell receptor beta chain originates from a study of blood T cell repertoires in COVID-19. Study details: From T cells, B-cell-depleted T cells, or PBMCs came the material, which was cDNA or gDNA.

Trimming shortened V by 4 bases and J by 2 bases, and 20 bases separated the two germline ends. From germline, CDR1 is MDHEN and CDR2 SYDVKM. This CDR3 is built from 17 residues. The assay was immunoSEQ multiplex PCR, and TCRdb's table has in-frame clones only and misses some. The sample lists approximately 210,000 clones; around 86% were seen once. This receptor was taken from a human donor in a cohort sampled during active COVID-19. Sample: peripheral blood. The chain uses TRBV28 and TRBJ1-2, with D unclear. CDR3 DNA sequence: TGTGCCAGCAGTTCCCCCCTCCCTCCCTTCCTCAACTATGGCTACACCTTC. Amino acids: CASSSPLPPFLNYGYTF.